Described below is a single TCR beta chain sequence and its context. The protocol was immunoSEQ multiplex PCR, while the TCRdb copy is restricted to in-frame clones and leaves out a portion. Found here are about 57,000 clones, about 91% of them singletons; the top ten hold roughly 0.2%. The data are from a study of T cell changes during pregnancy in multiple sclerosis. In germline, CDR1 is SEHNR, CDR2 FQNEAQ (reference sequence). The trim removed 5 bases at V and 8 bases at J, leaving 9 bases unmatched. This CDR3 region has 14 residues. The input for sequencing was CD4+ T cells from peripheral blood mononuclear cells, taken in the second trimester of pregnancy. This rearrangement joins TRBV7-9 to TRBJ1-2; 9 bases are shared with TRBD1. The sequence derives from a female donor with multiple sclerosis, enrolled in a pregnancy study. This chain's CDR3 is CASSTLGQGSGYTF. The CDR3 nucleotides read TGTGCCAGCAGCACCCTGGGACAGGGAAGCGGCTACACCTTC. The entire variable domain, with the rest obtained from reference TRBV7-9 and TRBJ1-2, is as follows: DTGVSQNPRHKITKRGQNVTFRCDPISEHNRLYWYRQTLGQGPEFLTYFQNEAQLEKSRLLSDRFSAERPKGSFSTLEIQRTEQGDSAMYLCASSTLGQGSGYTFGSGTRLTVV.